The entry below describes one TCR beta chain. Two oligonucleotides, mixed equimolar, formed the beta constant-region primer covering TRBC1 and TRBC2. Nested alpha and beta constant-region primers with the SP2 primer drove four PCR rounds on ligated cDNA. Using its own MiXCR run on the UMI-ligation and nested PCR reads, TCRdb lists one record per CDR3 protein. The sample has tens of thousands of distinct CDR3 sequences, around a sixth seen once. This entry is derived from a study of naive and memory T cell subsets. The CDR3 consists of 14 residues. V trimming: 8 bases; J trimming: 2 bases; junction bases outside the gene matches: 6. Per the germline V gene, CDR1 is DFQATT and CDR2 is SNEGSKA (reference sequence).

The rearrangement joins TRBV20-1 to TRBJ2-3; 11 positions match TRBD2. Sequencing was done on a sample of effector memory CD4+ T cells from blood. The subset denotes: effector memory, CD45RA- CD27-. This sequence was found in a human donor in good health. CDR3 amino acids: CSFYSGRDTDTQYF. The CDR3 bases are TGCAGTTTCTATAGCGGGAGGGACACAGATACGCAGTATTTT.